This T cell receptor beta chain was sequenced in a study of breast tumors, draining lymph nodes, adjacent tissues. This clonotype was recorded at least ten times. Its antigen is currently unknown. Germline values: CDR1 SNHLY, CDR2 FYNNEI. V was trimmed by 6 bases and J by 6 bases, leaving 14 bases between them. The CDR3 consists of 13 residues. One entry per CDR3 protein results from TCRdb running MiXCR on the multiplex PCR reads. This table has about 25,000 distinct CDR3 sequences, 20% to 25% appearing once. Regarding the study as a whole: Tumors had less TCR diversity than lymph nodes, more than nontumor tissue. That most tumor T cells come from lymph nodes remained unproven. Luminal-like breast cancer showed significantly greater tumor-nontumor repertoire similarity than basal-like breast cancer did. Data fit most tumor T cells coming from lymph node, expanding in tumor.

The TCR sequence derives from a female donor with breast cancer. Some clones in this sample may be carry-over from other donors' samples. This chain uses TRBV2 with TRBJ1-2; the D gene is possibly TRBD1 (5 bases). The sequencing sample was made of breast tumor tissue. The CDR3, as DNA: TGTGCCAGCAGGACCGACAGTGTACATGGCTACACCTTC. This codes for CASRTDSVHGYTF. Combining the CDR3 with reference TRBV2 and TRBJ1-2 gives the whole variable domain EPEVTQTPSHQVTQMGQEVILRCVPISNHLYFYWYRQILGQKVEFLVSFYNNEISEKSEIFDDQFSVERPDGSNFTLKIRSTKLEDSAMYFCASRTDSVHGYTFGSGTRLTVV.